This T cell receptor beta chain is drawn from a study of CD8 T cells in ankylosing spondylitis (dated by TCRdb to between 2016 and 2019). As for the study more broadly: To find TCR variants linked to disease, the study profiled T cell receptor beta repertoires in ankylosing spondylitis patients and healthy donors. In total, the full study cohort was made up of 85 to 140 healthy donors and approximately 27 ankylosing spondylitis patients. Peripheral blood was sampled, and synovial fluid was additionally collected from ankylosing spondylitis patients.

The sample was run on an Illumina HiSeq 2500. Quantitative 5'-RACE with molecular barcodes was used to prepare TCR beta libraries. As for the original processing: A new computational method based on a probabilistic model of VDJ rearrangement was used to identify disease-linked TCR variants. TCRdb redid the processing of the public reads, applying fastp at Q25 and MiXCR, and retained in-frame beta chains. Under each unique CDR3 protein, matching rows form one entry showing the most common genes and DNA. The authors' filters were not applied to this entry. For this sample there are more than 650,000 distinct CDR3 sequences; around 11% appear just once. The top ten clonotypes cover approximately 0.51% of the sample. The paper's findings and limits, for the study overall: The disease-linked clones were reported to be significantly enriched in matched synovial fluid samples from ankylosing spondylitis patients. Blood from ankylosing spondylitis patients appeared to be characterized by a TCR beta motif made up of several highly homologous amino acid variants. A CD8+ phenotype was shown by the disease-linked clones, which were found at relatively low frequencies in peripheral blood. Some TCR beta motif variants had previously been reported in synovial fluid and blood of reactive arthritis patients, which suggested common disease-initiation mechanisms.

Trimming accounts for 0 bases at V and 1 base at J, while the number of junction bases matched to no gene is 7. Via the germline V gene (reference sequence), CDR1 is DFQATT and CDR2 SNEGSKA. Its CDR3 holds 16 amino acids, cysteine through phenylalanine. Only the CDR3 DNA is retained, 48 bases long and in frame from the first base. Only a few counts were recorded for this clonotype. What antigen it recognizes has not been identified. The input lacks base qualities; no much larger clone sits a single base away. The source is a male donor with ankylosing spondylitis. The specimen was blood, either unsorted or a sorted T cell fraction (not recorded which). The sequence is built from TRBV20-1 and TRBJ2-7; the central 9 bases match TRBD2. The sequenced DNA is TGCAGTGCTAGAGATCGTGGAACTAGCGGGTCCTACGAGCAGTACTTC. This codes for CSARDRGTSGSYEQYF.